The rows below give T cell receptor beta chains drawn from one sample of a study of molecular identifiers for immune sequencing clone quantification. MiXCR, run by TCRdb on the PCR reads, gives a single entry per CDR3 protein. Seen here are 250,000 to 350,000 distinct CDR3 sequences, about 22% observed once, and the top ten hold under 0.95%. Sequences were obtained from naive CD8+ T cells from blood, with Jurkat cell RNA spiked in. The receptors were sampled from a human donor in good health. Some libraries in this study had Jurkat cell RNA spiked in. CDR3s include the opening cysteine and the closing phenylalanine or tryptophan. The D gene is left open where the match is weak. Size is stated for part of the rows, as once, few or many counts, or as a class when the clone is expanded.

J gene: TRBJ2-3; D gene: TRBD2; V gene: TRBV7-9; clone size: many; CDR3 DNA: TGTGCCAGCAGCTTAGCGGGAAGCGGGGGCCGCACAGATACGCAGTATTTT; CDR3 protein: CASSLAGSGGRTDTQYF
J gene: TRBJ2-3; D gene: TRBD2; V gene: TRBV9; clone size: many; CDR3 DNA: TGTGCCAGCAGCGTAGCCGGGACTAGACCAGATACGCAGTATTTT; CDR3 protein: CASSVAGTRPDTQYF
J gene: TRBJ1-1; D gene: -; V gene: TRBV29-1; clone size: many; CDR3 DNA: TGCAGCGTTGAACATAGGATTATAGGGTCTGAAGCTTTCTTT; CDR3 protein: CSVEHRIIGSEAFF
J gene: TRBJ2-5; D gene: -; V gene: TRBV13; clone size: few; CDR3 DNA: TGTGCCAGCAGCTTAGTGGGGGGGCGGACGGAGACCCAGTACTTC; CDR3 protein: CASSLVGGRTETQYF
J gene: TRBJ2-3; D gene: -; V gene: TRBV30; clone size: many; CDR3 DNA: TGTGCCTGGAGACTTTTAACAGATACGCAGTATTTT; CDR3 protein: CAWRLLTDTQYF
J gene: TRBJ2-2; D gene: TRBD2; V gene: TRBV7-9; clone size: few; CDR3 DNA: TGTGCCAGCAGCTTAGATCTAGCGGGAGGTCCGAACACCGGGGAGCTGTTTTTT; CDR3 protein: CASSLDLAGGPNTGELFF
J gene: TRBJ1-3; D gene: -; V gene: TRBV27; clone size: many; CDR3 DNA: TGTGCCAGCAGTTTGACTCGTGCTTTTGGAAACACCATATATTTT; CDR3 protein: CASSLTRAFGNTIYF
J gene: TRBJ2-7; D gene: TRBD1; V gene: TRBV5-4; clone size: many; CDR3 DNA: TGTGCCAGCAGCGCCGGACAGGGAACCTACGAGCAGTACTTC; CDR3 protein: CASSAGQGTYEQYF
J gene: TRBJ2-5; D gene: -; V gene: TRBV6-5; clone size: many; CDR3 DNA: TGTGCCAGCAGTCCAACGGCCGGCCAAGAGACCCAGTACTTC; CDR3 protein: CASSPTAGQETQYF
J gene: TRBJ2-3; D gene: TRBD2; V gene: TRBV6-4; clone size: few; CDR3 DNA: TGTGCCAGCAGTGACGGACTAGCAGGAGATACGCAGTATTTT; CDR3 protein: CASSDGLAGDTQYF
J gene: TRBJ2-6; D gene: TRBD1; V gene: TRBV27; clone size: -; CDR3 DNA: TGTGCCAGCAGTCCTCAGGGGGTGTTGTTTTCTGGGGCCAACGTCCTGACTTTC; CDR3 protein: CASSPQGVLFSGANVLTF
J gene: TRBJ1-1; D gene: TRBD1; V gene: TRBV6-5; clone size: many; CDR3 DNA: TGTGCCAGCAGGTTCACAGGGGGGATAGCTTTCTTT; CDR3 protein: CASRFTGGIAFF
J gene: TRBJ2-3; D gene: TRBD1; V gene: TRBV20-1; clone size: few; CDR3 DNA: TGCAGTGCTCCCAGGGGGTGGACAGATACGCAGTATTTT; CDR3 protein: CSAPRGWTDTQYF
J gene: TRBJ2-2; D gene: -; V gene: TRBV11-2; clone size: few; CDR3 DNA: TGTGCCAGCAGCTTAGATCCCGCGGGACTGGCCGGGGAGCTGTTTTTT; CDR3 protein: CASSLDPAGLAGELFF
J gene: TRBJ2-3; D gene: -; V gene: TRBV13; clone size: many; CDR3 DNA: TGTGCCAGCAGCTTGGACGAGGAGGCAGATACGCAGTATTTT; CDR3 protein: CASSLDEEADTQYF
J gene: TRBJ2-3; D gene: TRBD2; V gene: TRBV11-2; clone size: few; CDR3 DNA: TGTGCCAGCAGCTTTAACAGCGGGGGGGCTTCCTCCACAGATACGCAGTATTTT; CDR3 protein: CASSFNSGGASSTDTQYF
J gene: TRBJ2-6; D gene: -; V gene: TRBV4-1; clone size: many; CDR3 DNA: TGCGCCAGCAGCCAGCCAGACACCCCTGGGGCCAACGTCCTGACTTTC; CDR3 protein: CASSQPDTPGANVLTF
J gene: TRBJ2-3; D gene: TRBD2; V gene: TRBV28; clone size: few; CDR3 DNA: TGTGCCAGCAGTCCAAAGGGGGTGACTAGCGGAAGCACAGATACGCAGTATTTT; CDR3 protein: CASSPKGVTSGSTDTQYF
J gene: TRBJ2-2; D gene: -; V gene: TRBV7-6; clone size: -; CDR3 DNA: TGTGCCAGCAGCTCCTCAGGGGTTCCCGGGGAGCTGTTTTTT; CDR3 protein: CASSSSGVPGELFF
J gene: TRBJ2-1; D gene: TRBD2; V gene: TRBV6-5; clone size: many; CDR3 DNA: TGTGCCAGCAGTTATGTATTTAGCGGGGGGGCCGATGAGCAGTTCTTC; CDR3 protein: CASSYVFSGGADEQFF
J gene: TRBJ2-7; D gene: -; V gene: TRBV20-1; clone size: many; CDR3 DNA: TGCAGTGCTAGCGGGACCGCCCACTACGAGCAGTACTTC; CDR3 protein: CSASGTAHYEQYF
J gene: TRBJ2-1; D gene: -; V gene: TRBV5-1; clone size: many; CDR3 DNA: TGCGCCAGCAGGCAGGGGGGACCCTACAATGAGCAGTTCTTC; CDR3 protein: CASRQGGPYNEQFF
J gene: TRBJ2-3; D gene: TRBD1; V gene: TRBV29-1; clone size: many; CDR3 DNA: TGCAGCGTTGAAATGGTCTTTTTGGGACAGAGGACAGATACGCAGTATTTT; CDR3 protein: CSVEMVFLGQRTDTQYF
J gene: TRBJ1-1; D gene: -; V gene: TRBV4-1; clone size: few; CDR3 DNA: TGCGCCAGCAGCCAACGGTCAGGGTCAATCGCTTTCTTT; CDR3 protein: CASSQRSGSIAFF
J gene: TRBJ1-1; D gene: TRBD1; V gene: TRBV4-1; clone size: many; CDR3 DNA: TGCGCCAGCAGCCTCGGACAGGGGGACGAAGCTTTCTTT; CDR3 protein: CASSLGQGDEAFF
J gene: TRBJ2-3; D gene: TRBD1; V gene: TRBV13; clone size: many; CDR3 DNA: TGTGCCAGCAGCTACAGGGGATTGGGAACAGATACGCAGTATTTT; CDR3 protein: CASSYRGLGTDTQYF
J gene: TRBJ2-3; D gene: -; V gene: TRBV27; clone size: -; CDR3 DNA: TGTGCCAGTGGGCCGGGGCGGTGGAGCACAGATACGCAGTATTTT; CDR3 protein: CASGPGRWSTDTQYF
J gene: TRBJ2-7; D gene: -; V gene: TRBV29-1; clone size: many; CDR3 DNA: TGCAGCGTTGCCCCGGGGACTGCCTACGAGCAGTACTTC; CDR3 protein: CSVAPGTAYEQYF
J gene: TRBJ2-7; D gene: -; V gene: TRBV27; clone size: many; CDR3 DNA: TGTGCCAGCGCCGGGCCCTCCTACGAGCAGTACTTC; CDR3 protein: CASAGPSYEQYF
J gene: TRBJ2-7; D gene: -; V gene: TRBV6-2/TRBV6-3; clone size: many; CDR3 DNA: TGTGCCAGCACCAGGGCGGACTGGACCTACGAGCAGTACTTC; CDR3 protein: CASTRADWTYEQYF
J gene: TRBJ2-4; D gene: -; V gene: TRBV2; clone size: many; CDR3 DNA: TGTGCCAGCAGTGAAGTTTCCCTACAAGCCAAAAACATTCAGTACTTC; CDR3 protein: CASSEVSLQAKNIQYF
J gene: TRBJ2-3; D gene: TRBD1; V gene: TRBV9; clone size: many; CDR3 DNA: TGTGCCAGCAGCGTCGCCCCCGCCGGGACAGGGGTTACAGATACGCAGTATTTT; CDR3 protein: CASSVAPAGTGVTDTQYF
J gene: TRBJ1-1; D gene: -; V gene: TRBV6-2/TRBV6-3; clone size: -; CDR3 DNA: TGTGCCAGCAGCCAAGACAAGACCACTGAAACTTTCTTT; CDR3 protein: CASSQDKTTETFF